This T cell receptor (beta chain) was sequenced during a study of TIL therapy for anti-PD-1-resistant metastatic lung cancer. Sequencing used immunoSEQ v3. TCRdb keeps only in-frame clones here, not all; method: immunoSEQ multiplex PCR. The sample yields more than 20,000 clones, around 76% seen once. Documented time point: pre-treatment sample, taken before nivolumab and TIL therapy. Stage 4 NSCLC adults joined between 2017 and January 2020. Details on this clone: The target antigen is unknown.

Germline V lookup: CDR1 SEHNR, CDR2 FQNEAQ (reference sequence). Deletions cut 5 bases from V and 3 bases from J, with 13 bases between. CDR3 length: 15 residues. Study conclusions and caveats: The baseline peripheral repertoire was partially replaced by infused TIL clonotypes that later decayed.

The gene calls are TRBV7-9 and TRBJ1-4; D not certain. The receptor was derived from a person aged 25-80 years with non-small cell lung cancer. The sequences come from blood, collected at baseline. The CDR3 protein is CASSLRRTSNEKLFF. CDR3 DNA sequence: TGTGCCAGCAGCCTCCGCAGGACCTCTAATGAAAAACTGTTTTTT.